What follows describes a single T cell receptor beta chain. Its target is unknown. Germline CDR1 and CDR2: MNHEY and SVGEGT. This CDR3 is 14 amino acids long. The germline V and J ends were trimmed by 1 base and 2 bases, with 9 bases remaining between them. The sample belongs to a study of T cells in Graves' hyperthyroidism and ophthalmopathy. General study results and limits: The model anticipated ophthalmopathy a median approximately six months pre-onset. Most expanded thyroid clonotypes above 0.001 also appeared in blood.

The investigators amplified TCR beta CDR3 regions from RNA transcripts. First-round RT-PCR with HTBI primers amplified the TCR CDR3 region. TCRdb re-called the multiplex PCR reads with MiXCR, one entry per CDR3 protein. This table holds about 520,000 distinct CDR3 sequences, roughly 24% found once. Any patient presenting with uncontrolled infection, other autoimmune disease, pregnancy or lactation was left out. The rearrangement links TRBV6-2 or TRBV6-3 to TRBJ2-7; the D is unclear. This TCR was sampled from a woman in her 30s with Graves' ophthalmopathy. The source material was blood. The CDR3 loop reads CASSYFGSTYEQYF. CDR3 DNA: TGTGCCAGCAGTTACTTCGGGTCCACCTACGAGCAGTACTTC.